Listed here are 4 T cell receptor beta chains from one sample, sequenced in a study of T-cell memory formation after mild COVID-19. TCRdb independently ran MiXCR on the 5' RACE reads; one entry per CDR3 protein. The table has about 110,000 distinct CDR3 sequences, over 15% seen once. Sequenced sample: PBMCs or a T cell subset sorted from them (not recorded which). These receptors all come from a man between 18 and 35 years old who had mild COVID-19 (a few samples of this study predate the infection). Cell type and time point are not known.

In this sample, this clonotype turned up many times. This rearrangement joins TRBV5-8 to TRBJ2-7, with 7 bases matching TRBD1. The CDR3 extends over 14 amino acids. V shed 7 bases and J 2 bases; nucleotides not matched to a gene: 9. Looked up from germline, CDR1 is SGHTS and CDR2 is YDEGEE. CDR3 in DNA: TGTGCCAGCGCCCATCCACAGGGGACCTACGAGCAGTACTTC. It encodes CASAHPQGTYEQYF. Complete variable domain (other parts from reference TRBV5-8 and TRBJ2-7): EAGVTQSPTHLIKTRGQQATLRCSPISGHTSVYWYQQALGLGLQFLLWYDEGEERNRGNFPPRFSGRQFPNYSSELNVNALELEDSALYLCASAHPQGTYEQYFGPGTRLTVT.

This clonotype was counted a few times. The chain is built from TRBV7-2 and TRBJ2-6; 9 nucleotides align to TRBD1. Trimming took 1 base from V and 1 from J; bases not matched to a gene: 2. The CDR3 has 17 amino acids. In germline, CDR1 is SGHTA, CDR2 FQGNSA. The CDR3 protein is CASSLEGTGSGANVLTF. The CDR3 DNA sequence: TGTGCCAGCAGCTTAGAAGGGACAGGGTCTGGGGCCAACGTCCTGACTTTC.

This clonotype was recorded a few times. For the CDR3, the DNA is TGTGCCAGCAGTTTAAGGAGGAGCTCCTACGAGCAGTACTTC. Encoded protein: CASSLRRSSYEQYF. The V and J genes are TRBV12-3 or TRBV12-4 and TRBJ2-7, with D possibly being TRBD2 (5 bases). V lost 2 bases, J lost 0 bases, and 8 bases lay in between. This CDR3 is built from 14 residues.

J is TRBJ2-5 and V is TRBV5-1; no clear D gene. The CDR3 is made up of 11 amino acids. V lost 3 bases and J lost 4, with 4 bases in between. The V gene's germline CDR1 is SGHRS and CDR2 YFSETQ. The CDR3 loop is CASSSAETQYF. The DNA for the CDR3 is TGCGCCAGCAGCTCTGCAGAGACCCAGTACTTC.